This entry lists 31 T cell receptor beta chains sequenced from one sample in a study of cytomegalovirus exposure and HLA in healthy donors. In the PCR, 60 Vbeta and 13 Jbeta primers were used. Profiled with immunoSEQ multiplex PCR; TCRdb holds only in-frame clones, not every one. This sample has some 200,000 clones; approximately 80% occur once, and the top ten carry about 2.4%. Sequenced material: PBMCs. These receptors all come from a woman aged 45-65 years in good health and CMV-seropositive.

The CDR3 is CASSSKIHRGSSEQYF. The CDR3 coding sequence is TGTGCCAGCAGTTCCAAGATACACAGGGGCTCCAGCGAGCAGTACTTC. V is TRBV6-5 and J is TRBJ2-7, with 7 bases matching TRBD1. Germline CDR1 is MNHEY and CDR2 is SVGAGI. The CDR3 loop spans 16 amino acids. V was clipped by 4 bases and J by 6 bases; unmatched bases: 15.

V gene TRBV5-4 combines with J gene TRBJ2-7, with TRBD1 identical over 8 bases. Germline V gene data show CDR1 as SGHNT and CDR2 as YYREEE (reference sequence). V gave up 2 bases and J gave up 3 bases; unmatched junction bases: 4. The CDR3 has 14 residues. CDR3 DNA: TGTGCCAGCAGCTTATACAGGGGGAACTACGAGCAGTACTTC. Encoded protein: CASSLYRGNYEQYF. Filled out from reference TRBV5-4 and TRBJ2-7, the complete variable domain reads ETGVTQSPTHLIKTRGQQVTLRCSSQSGHNTVSWYQQALGQGPQFIFQYYREEENGRGNFPPRFSGLQFPNYSSELNVNALELDDSALYLCASSLYRGNYEQYFGPGTRLTVT.

The CDR3 here is CASSLKGTSGGNEQFF. In nucleotides, the CDR3 is TGCGCCAGCAGCTTGAAGGGGACTAGCGGGGGAAATGAGCAGTTCTTC. The gene calls are TRBV5-1 and TRBJ2-1; TRBD2 agrees at 14 bases. The CDR3 spans 16 residues. Germline V gene data show CDR1 as SGHRS and CDR2 as YFSETQ. Trimming cost V 1 base and J 7 bases; bases outside gene matches: 4.

The gene calls are TRBV6-5 and TRBJ2-7; 13 positions match TRBD2. V lost 2 bases, J lost 4 bases, and 5 bases stayed unmatched. The CDR3 extends over 16 amino acids. The germline V gene has CDR1 MNHEY and CDR2 SVGAGI. The DNA of the CDR3 is TGTGCCAGCAGTTACGTGCCGACTAGCGGGGGGTACGAGCAGTACTTC. Translation: CASSYVPTSGGYEQYF.

The chain links TRBV28 to TRBJ2-1, with D tentatively TRBD2 (6 bases). In germline, CDR1 is MDHEN, CDR2 SYDVKM. The length of the CDR3 is 14 residues. The germline V and J ends were trimmed by 6 bases and 15 bases, with 24 bases remaining between them. The CDR3 DNA sequence: TGTGCCAGCAGATCGCCACACCCCGGGGGTAGGCTGTTCTTC. Encoded protein: CASRSPHPGGRLFF.

The rearrangement links TRBV28 to TRBJ2-3, with a tentative D call TRBD2 (7 bases). Germline V gene lookup returns CDR1 MDHEN and CDR2 SYDVKM. The ends were cut back, 3 bases at V and 11 bases at J, with 15 bases in the middle. This CDR3 region has 13 residues. CDR3 in DNA: TGTGCCAGCAGTTTGGACCAGGGGAGGGAGCAGTATTTT. Protein product: CASSLDQGREQYF.

The V gene is TRBV2, the J gene TRBJ2-4; TRBD1 might be the D (6 bases). This CDR3 is 15 amino acids long. The V end lost 6 bases, the J end lost 1 base, and 13 bases lay between the germline ends. Looked up from germline, CDR1 is SNHLY and CDR2 is FYNNEI. The CDR3 sequence: CASRKGEVAKNIQYF. For the CDR3, the DNA is TGTGCCAGCAGGAAGGGGGAAGTGGCCAAAAACATTCAGTACTTC.

The V gene is TRBV12-5, the J gene TRBJ2-1; D is undetermined. Per germline, CDR1 LGHNT and CDR2 FRNRAP. The CDR3 spans 13 residues. V shed 7 bases and J shed 2 bases, with 9 bases lying between them. CDR3 in amino acids: CASAPEPYNEQFF. For the CDR3, the DNA is TGTGCTAGTGCCCCCGAGCCCTACAATGAGCAGTTCTTC. The full variable domain, with the rest looked up from reference TRBV12-5 and TRBJ2-1, is DARVTQTPRHKVTEMGQEVTMRCQPILGHNTVFWYRQTMMQGLELLAYFRNRAPLDDSGMPKDRFSAEMPDATLATLKIQPSEPRDSAVYFCASAPEPYNEQFFGPGTRLTVL.

The V gene is TRBV7-9, the J gene TRBJ1-6, with D possibly being TRBD1 (6 bases). The V end was cut by 4 bases, the J end by 5 bases, with 9 bases between. The CDR3 is 14 residues long. Germline V gives CDR1 SEHNR, CDR2 FQNEAQ (reference sequence). Here the CDR3 DNA reads TGTGCCAGCAGCTCGACAGGCAATAATTCACCCCTCCACTTT. This sequence encodes CASSSTGNNSPLHF.

This clone occurred once. The V call is TRBV6-6, the J call TRBJ2-5, with 7 bases that match TRBD2. V gave up 6 bases and J gave up 2 bases; unmatched junction bases: 6. Germline CDR1 MNHNY, CDR2 SVGAGI (reference sequence). The CDR3 is 14 amino acids. In DNA, the CDR3 is TGTGCCAGCAGCCAAGGTAGCGGGCAAGAGACCCAGTACTTC. Encoded protein: CASSQGSGQETQYF.

The rearrangement uses TRBV10-3 and TRBJ2-7, with D unresolved. Trimming cost V 3 bases and J 3 bases, with 3 bases left between them. The V gene's germline CDR1 is ENHRY and CDR2 SYGVKD. The CDR3 spans 11 residues. This chain's CDR3 is CAISDHYEQYF. CDR3 bases: TGTGCCATCAGTGACCACTACGAGCAGTACTTC.

The V call is TRBV27, the J call TRBJ2-1; 8 bases align to TRBD1. The CDR3 has 14 residues. The junction had 4 bases not matched to a gene; V was cut back by 6 bases and J by 3 bases. CDR1 is MNHEY, CDR2 SMNVEV, per germline (reference sequence). The CDR3 sequence is CASRTGQVYNEQFF. The CDR3 DNA follows: TGTGCCAGCAGAACGGGACAGGTCTACAATGAGCAGTTCTTC.

The chain employs TRBV11-2 and TRBJ2-5, with a possible D match to TRBD1 (5 bases). CDR1 and CDR2 (germline): SGHAT, FQNNGV. The CDR3 has 15 residues. The ends were cut back, 0 bases at V and 3 bases at J, with 11 bases in the middle. The DNA of the CDR3 is TGTGCCAGCAGCTTAGATCCTGTGACAGAAGAGACCCAGTACTTC. It codes for CASSLDPVTEETQYF.

The V and J genes are TRBV27 and TRBJ2-7, with 9 bases lining up with TRBD2. The CDR3 totals 15 residues. CDR1 is MNHEY, CDR2 SMNVEV, per germline (reference sequence). V trimming: 2 bases; J trimming: 5 bases; junction bases outside the gene matches: 7. The CDR3 is CASSLRRGGAHEQYF. As DNA, the CDR3 is TGTGCCAGCAGTTTAAGGCGCGGGGGGGCCCACGAGCAGTACTTC.

The chain recombines TRBV18 with TRBJ1-2; no definite D call. This CDR3 spans 15 amino acids. V lost 5 bases to trimming and J lost 2 bases, with 15 bases between them. From germline, CDR1 is KGHSH and CDR2 LQKENI. For the CDR3, the DNA is TGTGCCAGCTCAGAGAGGGAGTCTACGAACTATGGCTACACCTTC. It is translated as CASSERESTNYGYTF.

J is TRBJ2-7 and V is TRBV6-1; 7 bases line up with TRBD1. Losses at the gene ends were 5 bases for V and 0 bases for J; bases not matched to a gene: 7. The CDR3 sequence is 15 residues long. Germline CDR1 reads MNHNS; CDR2 reads SASEGT. The CDR3 DNA reads as TGTGCCAGCAGTTTATACAGGGGAAGCTCCTACGAGCAGTACTTC. It is translated as CASSLYRGSSYEQYF.

The chain employs TRBV5-4 and TRBJ2-1; 8 bases fit TRBD2. CDR1 is SGHNT and CDR2 is YYREEE in the germline V gene (reference sequence). V was pared by 0 bases and J by 6 bases, with 11 bases of the junction left unmatched. The CDR3 is made up of 17 amino acids. CDR3 sequence reads: CASSLVNKRGFPNEQFF. Here the CDR3 DNA reads TGTGCCAGCAGCTTGGTTAACAAGCGGGGGTTCCCCAATGAGCAGTTCTTC.

This clone was seen just once. The chain joins TRBV6-1 to TRBJ2-5; 8 nucleotides line up with TRBD1. The better agreement between TRBJ2-7 and the DNA end casts doubt on the J call. Germline-derived CDR1 and CDR2 are MNHNS and SASEGT. The CDR3 extends over 16 amino acids. The CDR3 DNA reads as TGTGCCAGCAGTGAAGCGGGGACAGGTATATCCTACGAGCAGTACTTC. Translated: CASSEAGTGISYEQYF.

V usage is TRBV19 and J usage is TRBJ1-2, with TRBD1 identical over 7 bases. V gave up 0 bases and J gave up 4 bases; unmatched junction bases: 8. The V gene's germline CDR1 is LNHDA and CDR2 SQIVND (reference sequence). The CDR3 runs 16 residues. The CDR3 nucleotides read TGTGCCAGTAGTATAGAAGGGCAGGGGGTGTTCTATGGCTACACCTTC. This gives the protein CASSIEGQGVFYGYTF.

A few counts support this clone. V usage is TRBV10-1 and J usage is TRBJ2-1; TRBD1 agrees at 9 bases. CDR3 length: 13 residues. The trim removed 4 bases at V and 8 bases at J, leaving 3 bases unmatched. Germline V gene data show CDR1 as WNHNN and CDR2 as SYGVQD (reference sequence). CDR3 sequence: CASSADRGDEQFF. The DNA of the CDR3 is TGCGCCAGCAGTGCGGACAGGGGTGATGAGCAGTTCTTC.

Points on this clone: The junction shows a germline mismatch at one end, possibly a read error. DNA for the CDR3: TGCGCCAGCAGCTTCTCTGACAGAATGAAGACTGAAGCTTTCTTT. Residues: CASSFSDRMKTEAFF. The chain links TRBV5-1 to TRBJ1-1, with D perhaps matching TRBD1 (5 bases). Germline lookup yields CDR1 SGHRS and CDR2 YFSETQ. The CDR3 extends over 15 amino acids.

The V gene is TRBV5-1, the J gene TRBJ2-7; tentatively, D is TRBD2 (6 bases). The CDR3 has 14 amino acids. V was shortened by 2 bases and J by 2 bases, with 11 bases between the two germline ends. The germline gives CDR1 SGHRS, CDR2 YFSETQ. The CDR3 DNA sequence: TGCGCCAGCAGCTTCCGGGACTTCCCCTACGAGCAGTACTTC. Amino acid sequence: CASSFRDFPYEQYF.

This clone was detected only once. The chain has TRBV5-4 and TRBJ1-3; no firm D call. The V gene lost 4 bases and the J gene lost 0 bases, with 11 bases spanning the gap. The CDR3 has 15 residues. CDR1 is SGHNT and CDR2 is YYREEE in the germline V gene (reference sequence). In nucleotides, the CDR3 is TGTGCCAGCAGCGACACACGGAACTCTGGAAACACCATATATTTT. As protein: CASSDTRNSGNTIYF.

The chain employs TRBV23-1 and TRBJ2-7; TRBD1 aligns across 7 bases. TRBV23-1 is given ORF status, its function remaining uncertain. V shed 4 bases and J 2 bases; nucleotides not matched to a gene: 20. There are 19 residues in the CDR3. In DNA form, the CDR3 reads TGCGCCAGCAGTCGATTTCGAGGGACAGTCCATTGTCATACCTACGAGCAGTACTTC. This translates into CASSRFRGTVHCHTYEQYF.

V gene TRBV6-5 combines with J gene TRBJ1-5; TRBD1 matches 7 bases. V dropped 5 bases and J dropped 4; count of bases not matched to a gene: 5. The CDR3 consists of 14 residues. Looked up from germline, CDR1 is MNHEY and CDR2 is SVGAGI. The CDR3 loop reads CASSQGQYNQPQHF. CDR3 sequence (DNA): TGTGCCAGCAGTCAGGGACAGTATAATCAGCCCCAGCATTTT.

This clone came up a few times. V and J are TRBV10-3 and TRBJ2-1, with D possibly being TRBD2 (5 bases). The CDR3 loop spans 14 amino acids. V lost 8 bases to trimming and J lost 2 bases, with 13 bases between them. Germline loops: CDR1 ENHRY, CDR2 SYGVKD. CDR3 DNA: TGTGCCATCGGAGGCCTATCGGCCTACAATGAGCAGTTCTTC. Translation gives CAIGGLSAYNEQFF.

This chain links TRBV30 with TRBJ1-1; D remains unclear. Trimming stripped 1 base from V and 5 bases from J, with 17 bases between. Germline V lookup: CDR1 GTSNPN, CDR2 SVGIG (reference sequence). The CDR3 loop spans 15 amino acids. This CDR3 is CAWSGTGSRVTEAFF. The CDR3 DNA follows: TGTGCCTGGAGTGGAACGGGGTCCCGGGTGACTGAAGCTTTCTTT.

The genes are TRBV28 and TRBJ2-5; 7 bases match TRBD2. The J call may be mistaken, given a closer DNA end match to TRBJ2-7. The CDR3 extends over 12 amino acids. Germline CDR1 is MDHEN and CDR2 is SYDVKM. CDR3 region: CASSLGGVEQYF. The CDR3 DNA reads as TGTGCCAGCAGTTTAGGGGGGGTCGAGCAGTACTTC.

V and J are TRBV2 and TRBJ2-5, with D possibly being TRBD1 (6 bases). The DNA end is more similar to TRBJ2-7, so the J call may be wrong. The CDR3 has 13 residues. In germline, CDR1 is SNHLY, CDR2 FYNNEI. CDR3 region: CASRAGTPYEQYF. The DNA of the CDR3 is TGTGCCAGCAGGGCCGGGACACCCTACGAGCAGTACTTC.

The V call is TRBV5-5, the J call TRBJ2-7, with D possibly matching TRBD2 (6 bases). V was cut by 4 bases and J by 4 bases, with 9 bases left in between. The CDR3 is 12 amino acids. CDR1 SGHKS and CDR2 YYEKEE come from the germline V gene (reference sequence). CDR3 DNA sequence: TGTGCCAGCAGCACCGCGGGGTACGAGCAGTACTTC. It codes for CASSTAGYEQYF.

The V and J genes are TRBV28 and TRBJ2-1, with TRBD2 matching 9 bases. The CDR3 spans 15 residues. Germline V gene lookup returns CDR1 MDHEN and CDR2 SYDVKM. Losses at the gene ends were 2 bases for V and 9 bases for J; bases not matched to a gene: 8. CDR3 protein: CASSLGGRAGGEQFF. Here the CDR3 DNA reads TGTGCCAGCAGTTTAGGGGGCAGAGCGGGGGGTGAGCAGTTCTTC.